This TCR beta chain was profiled in a study of siplizumab effects on memory and regulatory T cells. The table came from immunoSEQ multiplex PCR; TCRdb's copy has only in-frame clones and leaves some out. The table shows 100,000 to 120,000 clones, with around 93% occurring only once. V dropped 0 bases and J dropped 5; count of bases not matched to a gene: 13. CDR1 and CDR2 from the germline V gene are LNHNV and YYDKDF (reference sequence). This CDR3 contains 18 residues. Sequencing input: CD4+ T cells sorted from blood. This TCR derives from a human donor in good health. V gene TRBV15 combines with J gene TRBJ2-5, with 9 bases lining up with TRBD2. The CDR3 bases are TGTGCCACCAGCAGAGAGCCCCTAGCGGGACGTTCCCTTGAGACCCAGTACTTC. Its translation is CATSREPLAGRSLETQYF.